Each of the 4 T cell receptor beta chains below was sequenced from the same sample in a study of CD8 T cells in ankylosing spondylitis. Each CDR3 protein gets one entry after TCRdb re-called the 5' RACE reads with MiXCR. The sample has approximately 290,000 distinct CDR3 sequences; less than 25% are singletons. Sequenced material: blood, either unsorted or a sorted T cell fraction (not recorded which). Every receptor here comes from a female donor with ankylosing spondylitis or in good health (not recorded which).

This sequence joins TRBV19 and TRBJ2-7; the match to TRBD2 covers 7 bases. The CDR3 spans 16 residues. The V and J ends lost 5 bases and 1 base, in that order; junction bases with no gene match: 11. CDR1 LNHDA and CDR2 SQIVND come from the germline V gene (reference sequence). The CDR3 region is CASSPVRGRASYEQYF. CDR3 coding DNA: TGTGCCAGTAGTCCCGTGAGAGGGAGGGCGTCCTACGAGCAGTACTTC.

This clonotype was seen only a few times. The rearrangement links TRBV6-1 to TRBJ2-7, with 10 nucleotides matching TRBD2. Germline V CDR1 and CDR2: MNHNS, SASEGT. The trim removed 7 bases at V and 6 bases at J, leaving 9 bases unmatched. CDR3 length: 14 amino acids. The CDR3 region has the DNA TGTGCCAGCAACCCAGCGGGAGGGGCAAGCGAGCAGTACTTC. Translated, it gives CASNPAGGASEQYF.

The V gene is TRBV27, the J gene TRBJ2-3, with D tentatively TRBD2 (6 bases). Trimming pared 5 bases from V and 1 base from J, leaving 16 bases between. The CDR3 sequence is 16 residues long. The V gene's germline CDR1 is MNHEY and CDR2 SMNVEV (reference sequence). CDR3 DNA sequence: TGTGCCAGCAGTCACCCTGGCGGGACCGGCACAGATACGCAGTATTTT. This translates into CASSHPGGTGTDTQYF.

In this sample, this clonotype turned up a few times. This rearrangement joins TRBV12-3 or TRBV12-4 to TRBJ2-2; D is uncertain. This CDR3 contains 14 residues. Deletions cut 4 bases from V and 4 bases from J, with 10 bases between. Here the CDR3 DNA reads TGTGCCAGCAGTTCCACAAGTGTCACCGGGGAGCTGTTTTTT. Encoded protein: CASSSTSVTGELFF.